The rows below give T cell receptor beta chains drawn from one sample of a study of T cell responses to AZD1222 COVID-19 vaccine. Sequencing was performed with immunoSEQ multiplex PCR; in TCRdb, only in-frame clones are kept and a portion is missing. This table has 150,000 to 200,000 clones, around 95% appearing once. Sequencing used peripheral blood, obtained on day 0 of AZD1222 vaccination. These receptors all stem from an adult in good health. Both conserved end residues are trimmed from each CDR3. Fields, in order: J gene, V gene, CDR3 protein.

>TRBJ1-3|TRBV2
ASSVDQPYSGNTIY
>TRBJ2-7|TRBV19
ASSIARAYEQY
>TRBJ2-4|TRBV3-1/TRBV3-2
ASSHSLAAKNIQY
>TRBJ1-1|TRBV6-5
ASSFFSLSEAF
>TRBJ1-2|TRBV6-5
ASRPPAGGFYGYT
>TRBJ2-1|TRBV28
ASLVRGVGYNEQF
>TRBJ1-3|TRBV6-5
ASSNLRGSGNTIY
>TRBJ2-7|TRBV4-2
ASRPTGPGYEQY
>TRBJ2-3|TRBV2
ASSLPGTSGIGGSRDTQY
>TRBJ1-6|TRBV5-5
ASSLGNSPLH
>TRBJ1-5|TRBV9
ASSVDGNQPQH
>TRBJ2-1|TRBV15
ATSREGTAYNEQF
>TRBJ2-1|TRBV11-3
ASSLAWDNEQF
>TRBJ2-1|TRBV5-4
AGLIAGGPNEQF
>TRBJ2-2|TRBV21-1
ASSILDRETTGELF